These 5 T cell receptor beta chains came from one sample sequenced in a study of spatial heterogeneity in lung cancer. The time point was: blood at routine non-recurrence follow-up after resection. Material for sequencing was whole RNA from tumor, nontumor lung or frozen PBMC, left unsorted. Via MiXCR, TCRdb re-called the 5' RACE reads, giving one row per CDR3 protein. The sample carries around 47,000 distinct CDR3 sequences, roughly 8.1% recorded once. Sequenced here: PBMCs, sampled at follow-up. These receptors originate from a female donor with early-stage non-small cell lung cancer.

This clonotype was seen many times. For the CDR3, the DNA is TGTGCCAGCAGCAGCCAGGGGATCAATCAGCCCCAGCATTTT. Translation: CASSSQGINQPQHF. V usage is TRBV2 and J usage is TRBJ1-5; tentatively, D is TRBD1 (6 bases). Germline V gives CDR1 SNHLY, CDR2 FYNNEI. V was trimmed by 6 bases and J by 3 bases, leaving 12 bases between them. CDR3 length equals 14 residues.

This clonotype was found many times. The chain carries TRBV5-1 and TRBJ2-7, with D unclear. V gave up 1 base and J gave up 4 bases, with 9 bases separating them. Germline V gene sequence: CDR1 SGHRS, CDR2 YFSETQ. The length of the CDR3 is 13 residues. The CDR3 sequence: CASSLSLNYEQYF. CDR3 nucleotide sequence: TGCGCCAGCAGCTTGTCTTTAAATTACGAGCAGTACTTC.

Turning to this clonotype: This sequence may be a read error, since a much larger clone differs from it by one base. The chain combines TRBV6-2 or TRBV6-3 with TRBJ2-5; D unresolved. The CDR3 covers 14 residues. Between the trimmed V and J ends, which lost 2 bases and 4 bases, there was a span of 11 bases. Germline V lookup: CDR1 MNHEY, CDR2 SVGEGT. The chain's CDR3 is CASSYQRKRETQYF. Here the CDR3 DNA reads TGTGCCAGCAGTTACCAACGGAAACGAGAGACCCAGTACTTC.

The V and J genes are TRBV12-3 or TRBV12-4 and TRBJ1-2; D gene uncertain. The CDR3 has 16 amino acids. V shed 3 bases and J shed 5 bases, with 19 bases lying between them. In DNA, the CDR3 is TGTGCCAGCAGTTTGGGTAGCGGATTTCTGGGGTATGGCTACACCTTC. Amino acids: CASSLGSGFLGYGYTF.

This sequence joins TRBV7-2 and TRBJ2-3; D tentatively fits TRBD1 or TRBD2 (6 bases each). Per germline, CDR1 SGHTA and CDR2 FQGNSA. CDR3 length equals 15 residues. Trimming left V 5 bases short and J 0 bases short, with 12 bases between. CDR3 protein: CASSQRGESTDTQYF. The DNA of the CDR3 is TGTGCCAGCAGCCAGAGGGGGGAGAGCACAGATACGCAGTATTTT.